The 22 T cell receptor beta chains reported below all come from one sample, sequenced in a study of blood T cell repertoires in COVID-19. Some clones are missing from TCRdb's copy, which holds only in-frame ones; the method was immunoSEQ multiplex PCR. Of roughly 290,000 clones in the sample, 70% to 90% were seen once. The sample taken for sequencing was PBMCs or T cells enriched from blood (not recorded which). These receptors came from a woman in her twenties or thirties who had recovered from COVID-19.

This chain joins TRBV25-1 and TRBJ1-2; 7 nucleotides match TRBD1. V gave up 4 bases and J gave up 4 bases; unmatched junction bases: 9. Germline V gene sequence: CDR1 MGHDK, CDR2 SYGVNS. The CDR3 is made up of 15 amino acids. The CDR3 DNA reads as TGTGCCAGCAGTGTAAGGGACAGCCCCAGCTATGGCTACACCTTC. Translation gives CASSVRDSPSYGYTF.

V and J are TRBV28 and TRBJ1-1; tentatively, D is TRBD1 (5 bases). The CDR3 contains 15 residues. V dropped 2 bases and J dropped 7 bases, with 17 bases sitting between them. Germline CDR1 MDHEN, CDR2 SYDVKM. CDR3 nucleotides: TGTGCCAGCAGTTTAAGGGGACCAGGGACTGGTGAAGCTTTCTTT. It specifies CASSLRGPGTGEAFF. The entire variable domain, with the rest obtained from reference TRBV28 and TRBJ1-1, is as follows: DVKVTQSSRYLVKRTGEKVFLECVQDMDHENMFWYRQDPGLGLRLIYFSYDVKMKEKGDIPEGYSVSREKKERFSLILESASTNQTSMYLCASSLRGPGTGEAFFGQGTRLTVV.

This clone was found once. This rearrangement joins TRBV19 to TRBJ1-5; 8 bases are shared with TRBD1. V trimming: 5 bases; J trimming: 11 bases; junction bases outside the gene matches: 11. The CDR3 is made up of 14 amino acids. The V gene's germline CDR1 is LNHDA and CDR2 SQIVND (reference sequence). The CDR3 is CASSLGQGFSTQHF. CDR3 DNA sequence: TGTGCCAGTAGTCTTGGACAGGGCTTTTCGACCCAGCATTTT.

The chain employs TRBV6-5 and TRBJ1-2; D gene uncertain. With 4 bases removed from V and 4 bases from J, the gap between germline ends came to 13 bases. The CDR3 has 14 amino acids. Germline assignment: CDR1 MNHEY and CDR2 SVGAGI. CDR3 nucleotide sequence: TGTGCCAGCAGTTCCCTAGGAACCTTCTATGGCTACACCTTC. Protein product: CASSSLGTFYGYTF.

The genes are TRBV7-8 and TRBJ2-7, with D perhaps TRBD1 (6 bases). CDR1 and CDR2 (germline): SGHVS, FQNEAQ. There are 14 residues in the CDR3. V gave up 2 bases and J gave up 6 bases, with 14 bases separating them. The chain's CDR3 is CASSLYGPGVEQYF. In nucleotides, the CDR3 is TGTGCCAGCAGCTTATACGGGCCAGGGGTCGAGCAGTACTTC.

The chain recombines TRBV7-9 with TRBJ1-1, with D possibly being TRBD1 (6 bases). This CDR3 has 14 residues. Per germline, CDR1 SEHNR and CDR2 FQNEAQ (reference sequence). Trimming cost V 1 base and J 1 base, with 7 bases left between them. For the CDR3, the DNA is TGTGCCAGCAGCTTAGGGACAGCGAACACTGAAGCTTTCTTT. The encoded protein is CASSLGTANTEAFF.

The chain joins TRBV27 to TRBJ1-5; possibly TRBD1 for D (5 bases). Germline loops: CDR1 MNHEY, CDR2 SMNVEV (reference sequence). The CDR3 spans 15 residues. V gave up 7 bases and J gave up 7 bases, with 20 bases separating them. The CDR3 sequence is CASTPGGGSRQPQHF. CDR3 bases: TGTGCCAGCACCCCCGGGGGGGGGAGCAGGCAGCCCCAGCATTTT.

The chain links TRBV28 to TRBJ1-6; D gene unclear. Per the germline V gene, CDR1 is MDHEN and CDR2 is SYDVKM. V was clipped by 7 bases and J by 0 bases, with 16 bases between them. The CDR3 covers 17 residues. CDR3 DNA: TGTGCCAGCACTTTGCCGACGGAGGACTCCTATAATTCACCCCTCCACTTT. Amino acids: CASTLPTEDSYNSPLHF.

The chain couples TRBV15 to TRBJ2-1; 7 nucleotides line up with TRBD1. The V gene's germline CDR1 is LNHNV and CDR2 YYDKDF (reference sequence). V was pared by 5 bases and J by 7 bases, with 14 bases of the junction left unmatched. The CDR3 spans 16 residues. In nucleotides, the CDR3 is TGTGCCACCAGCCCGGAGTACAGGGGTGGGACGAATGAGCAGTTCTTC. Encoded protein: CATSPEYRGGTNEQFF.

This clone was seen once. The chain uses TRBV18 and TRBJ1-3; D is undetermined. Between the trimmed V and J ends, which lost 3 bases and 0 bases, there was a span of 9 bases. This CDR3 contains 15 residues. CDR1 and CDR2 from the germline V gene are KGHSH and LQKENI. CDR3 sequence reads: CASSPTSHSGNTIYF. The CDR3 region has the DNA TGTGCCAGCTCACCTACTTCCCACTCTGGAAACACCATATATTTT.

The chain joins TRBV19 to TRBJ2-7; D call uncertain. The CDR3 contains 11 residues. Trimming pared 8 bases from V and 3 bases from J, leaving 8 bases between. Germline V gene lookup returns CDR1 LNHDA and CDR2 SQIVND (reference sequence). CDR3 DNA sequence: TGTGCCAGTGGCGGAATCTACGAGCAGTACTTC. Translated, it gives CASGGIYEQYF.

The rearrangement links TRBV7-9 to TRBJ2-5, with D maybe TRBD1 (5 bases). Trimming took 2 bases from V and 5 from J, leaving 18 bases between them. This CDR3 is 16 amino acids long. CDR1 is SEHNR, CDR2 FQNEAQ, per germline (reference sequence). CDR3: CASSLTAGRLYETQYF. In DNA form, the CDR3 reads TGTGCCAGCAGCTTAACGGCAGGGCGTTTGTACGAGACCCAGTACTTC.

The CDR3 coding sequence is TGTGCCAGCAAACCGGACAGGGGGGCAGATACGCAGTATTTT. This gives the protein CASKPDRGADTQYF. The J gene is TRBJ2-3, the V gene TRBV7-2, with 10 nucleotides matching TRBD1. This CDR3 comprises 14 residues. Germline lookup yields CDR1 SGHTA and CDR2 FQGNSA. After removal of 7 bases from V and 4 bases from J, the junction contained 5 bases not matched to a gene.

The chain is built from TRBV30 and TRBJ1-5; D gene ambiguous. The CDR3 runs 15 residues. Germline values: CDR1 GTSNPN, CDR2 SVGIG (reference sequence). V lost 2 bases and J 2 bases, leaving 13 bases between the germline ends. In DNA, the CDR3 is TGTGCCTGGAGTCGTTTCAGCCAGGGCAATCAGCCCCAGCATTTT. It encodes CAWSRFSQGNQPQHF.

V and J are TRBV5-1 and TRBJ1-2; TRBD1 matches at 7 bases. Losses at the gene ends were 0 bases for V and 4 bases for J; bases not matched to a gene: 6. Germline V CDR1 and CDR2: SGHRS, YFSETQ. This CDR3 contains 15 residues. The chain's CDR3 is CASSLEVRGTYGYTF. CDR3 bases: TGCGCCAGCAGCTTGGAGGTCAGGGGGACCTATGGCTACACCTTC.

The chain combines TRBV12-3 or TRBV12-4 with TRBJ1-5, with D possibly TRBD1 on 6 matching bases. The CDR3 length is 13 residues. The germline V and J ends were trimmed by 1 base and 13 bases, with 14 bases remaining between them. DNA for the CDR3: TGTGCCAGCAGTTTAGGGACAGCGACACATCAGCATTTT. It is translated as CASSLGTATHQHF.

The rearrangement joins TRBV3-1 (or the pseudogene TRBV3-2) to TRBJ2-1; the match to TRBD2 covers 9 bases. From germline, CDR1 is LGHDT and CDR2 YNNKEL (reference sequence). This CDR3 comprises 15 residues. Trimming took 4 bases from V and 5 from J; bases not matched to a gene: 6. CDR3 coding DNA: TGTGCCAGCAGCCCTGGGACTAGCTGGGACAATGAGCAGTTCTTC. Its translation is CASSPGTSWDNEQFF.

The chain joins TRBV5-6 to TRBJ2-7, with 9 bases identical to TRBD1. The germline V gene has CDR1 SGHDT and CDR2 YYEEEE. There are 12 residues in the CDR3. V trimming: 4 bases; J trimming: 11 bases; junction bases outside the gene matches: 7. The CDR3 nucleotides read TGTGCCAGCAGCCTAAGGGACAGGGATAAGTACTTC. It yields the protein CASSLRDRDKYF.

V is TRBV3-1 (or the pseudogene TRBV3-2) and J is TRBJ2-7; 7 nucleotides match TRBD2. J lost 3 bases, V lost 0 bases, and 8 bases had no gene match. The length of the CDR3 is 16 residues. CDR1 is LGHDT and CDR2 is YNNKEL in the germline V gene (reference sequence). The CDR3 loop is CASSQESGLSRYEQYF. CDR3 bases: TGTGCCAGCAGCCAAGAGTCGGGACTATCTCGCTACGAGCAGTACTTC.

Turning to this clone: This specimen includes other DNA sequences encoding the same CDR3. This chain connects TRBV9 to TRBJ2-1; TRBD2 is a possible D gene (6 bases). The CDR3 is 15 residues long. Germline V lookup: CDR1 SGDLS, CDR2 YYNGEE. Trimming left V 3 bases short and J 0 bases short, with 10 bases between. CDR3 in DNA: TGTGCCAGCAGCGCATCCGGGAGCTCCTACAATGAGCAGTTCTTC. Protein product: CASSASGSSYNEQFF.

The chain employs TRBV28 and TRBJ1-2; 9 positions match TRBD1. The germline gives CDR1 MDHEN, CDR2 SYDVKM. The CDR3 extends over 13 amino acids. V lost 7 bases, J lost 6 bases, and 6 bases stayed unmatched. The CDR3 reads CASNLDRGDGYTF. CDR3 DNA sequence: TGTGCCAGCAACTTAGACAGGGGGGATGGCTACACCTTC.

DNA of the CDR3: TGTGCCAGCAGCTTAGCACCGACTAGCGGGAGGGATGAGCAGTTCTTC. Its protein is CASSLAPTSGRDEQFF. The genes are TRBV11-2 and TRBJ2-1, with TRBD2 matching 14 bases. Germline V lookup: CDR1 SGHAT, CDR2 FQNNGV. This CDR3 has 16 amino acids. V was clipped by 1 base and J by 8 bases; unmatched bases: 4.